This T cell receptor beta chain was sequenced during a study of patients and donors after allogeneic stem cell transplantation. TCRdb analysed the RT-PCR reads with MiXCR anew, one entry per CDR3 protein. The repertoire holds some 880,000 distinct CDR3 sequences, with more than 15% as singletons. V trimming: 6 bases; J trimming: 8 bases; junction bases outside the gene matches: 5. Per the germline V gene, CDR1 is ENHRY and CDR2 is SYGVKD. This CDR3 has 15 amino acids. The material sequenced was blood, either unsorted or a sorted T cell fraction (not recorded which). The TCR was taken from a human donor who was either an allogeneic HSCT recipient or a stem cell or donor lymphocyte infusion donor (not recorded which). It is not recorded whose cells these are; they may come from a transplant donor. The rearrangement joins TRBV10-3 to TRBJ2-1; 15 bases line up with TRBD2. The CDR3 DNA reads as TGTGCCATCAGCGTGGGACTAGCGGGAGGAGATGAGCAGTTCTTC. Translating gives CAISVGLAGGDEQFF.